This T cell receptor beta chain was sequenced during a study of T cell repertoires in cytomegalovirus infection. Study background: Public TCR beta signatures provided an indication of both CMV infection and a matching HLA type. The study's findings and limits: The cumulative frequency of public TCR beta families identified carriers of CMV plus the relevant HLA. Across the ex vivo response, the dominant clonotypes were HLA-C-restricted CMV-specific TCR beta clonotypes.

One entry per CDR3 protein, called by TCRdb with MiXCR from the reads. The table lists around 250,000 distinct CDR3 sequences, approximately 15% of them singletons. V lost 0 bases to trimming and J lost 4 bases, with 9 bases between them. The CDR3 is 14 residues long. The germline CDR1 and CDR2 sequences are SGHTA and FQGTGA. The table lists this clonotype with many counts. Its antigen is not known. This receptor was identified in a human donor in good health (CMV status not recorded). Some clones in this sample may be carry-over from other donors' samples. Sequenced: CD8+ T cells from PBMCs. The chain recombines TRBV7-3 with TRBJ1-1, with a tentative D call TRBD1 (5 bases). The CDR3 spells CASSLTGVITEAFF. DNA for the CDR3: TGTGCCAGCAGCTTAACAGGGGTGATCACTGAAGCTTTCTTT.